This TCR beta chain was obtained from a study of blood T cell repertoires in COVID-19. Study-level background: Samples taken during acute and convalescent COVID-19 were collected in the United States, Italy and Spain. T cells, B-cell-depleted T cells, or PBMCs supplied cDNA or gDNA.

In the original workflow: Reference gene primer amplification in the assay estimated nucleated cell counts. Profiling relied on immunoSEQ multiplex PCR, and the TCRdb table lists in-frame clones only, not all of them. Clonal size and the V and J genes are those of that table, whereas D and trimming came from the DNA. The sample carries about 150,000 clones, roughly 87% recorded once. CDR1 and CDR2 (germline): SGHRS, YFSETQ. V was trimmed by 0 bases and J by 0 bases, leaving 10 bases between them. This CDR3 contains 16 residues. The sequenced sample was peripheral blood. The chain links TRBV5-1 to TRBJ1-5; possible D gene TRBD1, 6 bases. The source of this sequence is a woman aged 45-59 years with acute or convalescent COVID-19. CDR3 sequence: CASSLEGGYSNQPQHF. In nucleotides, the CDR3 is TGCGCCAGCAGCTTGGAAGGGGGATATAGCAATCAGCCCCAGCATTTT.